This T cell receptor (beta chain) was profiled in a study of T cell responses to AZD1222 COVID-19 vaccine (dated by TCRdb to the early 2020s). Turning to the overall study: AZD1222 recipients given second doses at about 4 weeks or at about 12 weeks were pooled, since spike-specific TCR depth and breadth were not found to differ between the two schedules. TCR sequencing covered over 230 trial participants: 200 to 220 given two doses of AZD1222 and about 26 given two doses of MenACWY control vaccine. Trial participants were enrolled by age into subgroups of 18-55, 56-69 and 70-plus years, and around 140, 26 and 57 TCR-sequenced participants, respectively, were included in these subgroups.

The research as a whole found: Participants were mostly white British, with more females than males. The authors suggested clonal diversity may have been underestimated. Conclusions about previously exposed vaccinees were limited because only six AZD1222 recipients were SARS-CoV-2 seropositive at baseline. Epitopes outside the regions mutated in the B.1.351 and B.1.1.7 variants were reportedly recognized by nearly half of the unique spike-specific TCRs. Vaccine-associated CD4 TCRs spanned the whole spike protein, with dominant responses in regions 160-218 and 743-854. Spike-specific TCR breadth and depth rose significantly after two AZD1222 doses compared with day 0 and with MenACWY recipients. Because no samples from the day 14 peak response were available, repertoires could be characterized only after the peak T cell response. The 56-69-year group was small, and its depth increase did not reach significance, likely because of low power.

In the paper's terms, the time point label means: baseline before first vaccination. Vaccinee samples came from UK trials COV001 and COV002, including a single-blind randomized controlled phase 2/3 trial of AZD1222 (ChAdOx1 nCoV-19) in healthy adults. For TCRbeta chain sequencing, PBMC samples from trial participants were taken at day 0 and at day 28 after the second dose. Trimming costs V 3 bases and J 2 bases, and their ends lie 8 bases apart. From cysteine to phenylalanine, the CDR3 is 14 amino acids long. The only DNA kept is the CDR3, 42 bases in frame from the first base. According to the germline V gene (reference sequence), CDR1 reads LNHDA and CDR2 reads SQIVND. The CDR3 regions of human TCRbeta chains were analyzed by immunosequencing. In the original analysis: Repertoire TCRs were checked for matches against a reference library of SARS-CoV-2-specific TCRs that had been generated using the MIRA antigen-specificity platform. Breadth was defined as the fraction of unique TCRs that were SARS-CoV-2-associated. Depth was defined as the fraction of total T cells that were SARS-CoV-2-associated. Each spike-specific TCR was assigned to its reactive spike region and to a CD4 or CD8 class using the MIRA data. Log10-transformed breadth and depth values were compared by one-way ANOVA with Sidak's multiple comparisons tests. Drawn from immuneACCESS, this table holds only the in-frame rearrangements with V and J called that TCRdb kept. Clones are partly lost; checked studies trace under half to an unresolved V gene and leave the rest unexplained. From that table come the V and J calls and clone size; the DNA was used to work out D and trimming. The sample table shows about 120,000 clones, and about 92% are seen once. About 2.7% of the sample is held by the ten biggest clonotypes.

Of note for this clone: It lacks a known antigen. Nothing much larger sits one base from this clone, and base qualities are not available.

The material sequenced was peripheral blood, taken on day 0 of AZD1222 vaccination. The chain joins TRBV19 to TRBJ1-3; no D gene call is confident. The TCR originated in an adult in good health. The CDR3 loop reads CASSIRTAGNTIYF. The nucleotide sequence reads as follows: TGTGCCAGTAGTATCAGGACCGCTGGAAACACCATATATTTT.